One and the same sample provided the 10 T cell receptor beta chains below, sequenced in a study of graft-versus-host responses after intestinal transplantation. Antigens for these TCRs are unknown. The assay was immunoSEQ multiplex PCR, and TCRdb's table has in-frame clones only and misses some. The sample includes around 77,000 clones, about 94% of them seen just once. The sample consisted of unstimulated CD8+ T cells sorted from spleen or lymph node cells, taken before intestinal transplant. These receptors were collected from a human donor who received an intestinal transplant.

This chain uses TRBV6-5 with TRBJ1-1, with D uncertain. V shed 4 bases and J shed 1 base, with 7 bases lying between them. The CDR3 loop spans 13 amino acids. The germline V gene encodes CDR1 MNHEY and CDR2 SVGAGI. The CDR3 DNA reads as TGTGCCAGCAGTTGGATCGAGAACACTGAAGCTTTCTTT. This translates into CASSWIENTEAFF.

This chain links TRBV9 with TRBJ2-3; 7 bases are shared with TRBD2. The V segment lost 4 bases and the J segment 1 base; nucleotides outside the gene matches: 6. The CDR3 is made up of 15 amino acids. Looked up from germline, CDR1 is SGDLS and CDR2 is YYNGEE. The CDR3 here is CASSPGEGGTDTQYF. The CDR3 bases are TGTGCCAGCAGCCCCGGGGAGGGCGGCACAGATACGCAGTATTTT. The whole variable domain, filled in from reference TRBV9 and TRBJ2-3, reads DSGVTQTPKHLITATGQRVTLRCSPRSGDLSVYWYQQSLDQGLQFLIQYYNGEERAKGNILERFSAQQFPDLHSELNLSSLELGDSALYFCASSPGEGGTDTQYFGPGTRLTVL.

The V and J genes are TRBV6-5 and TRBJ2-7; the match to TRBD1 covers 7 bases. The ends lost 3 bases at V and 5 bases at J; junction bases unmatched: 10. The length of the CDR3 is 15 residues. Germline V CDR1 and CDR2: MNHEY, SVGAGI. The CDR3 coding sequence is TGTGCCAGCAGTTATGACAGGGCATCACTTAACGAGCAGTACTTC. This translates into CASSYDRASLNEQYF.

The chain employs TRBV2 and TRBJ2-7; perhaps TRBD2 as D (6 bases). CDR1 is SNHLY and CDR2 is FYNNEI in the germline V gene. V lost 7 bases, J lost 2 bases, and 15 bases lay in between. The CDR3 is 14 amino acids. The CDR3 spells CASTVLAPAYEQYF. The CDR3 nucleotides are TGTGCCAGCACCGTACTAGCCCCCGCCTACGAGCAGTACTTC.

A few counts support this clone. The CDR3 sequence: CASSEVVRVGEKLFF. The DNA of the CDR3 is TGTGCCAGCAGTGAAGTGGTGCGGGTCGGGGAAAAACTGTTTTTT. The chain is built from TRBV6-1 and TRBJ1-4; D remains unclear. Germline CDR1 and CDR2: MNHNS and SASEGT. Between the trimmed V and J ends, which lost 1 base and 8 bases, there was a span of 14 bases. The CDR3 runs to 15 residues.

The chain couples TRBV7-3 to TRBJ1-6; 7 nucleotides align to TRBD1. V shed 6 bases, J shed 5 bases, and the junction held 7 bases outside the gene matches. Looked up from germline, CDR1 is SGHTA and CDR2 is FQGTGA. The CDR3 runs to 15 residues. CDR3: CASSSGGINNSPLHF. The CDR3 DNA sequence: TGTGCCAGCAGTTCAGGGGGGATCAATAATTCACCCCTCCACTTT.

The rearrangement links TRBV18 to TRBJ1-2; weak D call: TRBD1 (6 bases). The CDR3 loop spans 14 amino acids. The V gene lost 2 bases and the J gene lost 6 bases, with 13 bases spanning the gap. Germline lookup yields CDR1 KGHSH and CDR2 LQKENI. CDR3 nucleotides: TGTGCCAGCTCACCATGGTCAGGGGTGGATGGCTACACCTTC. This gives the protein CASSPWSGVDGYTF.

The chain carries TRBV5-1 and TRBJ2-7; D may be TRBD1 (5 bases). CDR3 length equals 14 residues. Germline CDR1 reads SGHRS; CDR2 reads YFSETQ. With 0 bases removed from V and 5 bases from J, the gap between germline ends came to 12 bases. This CDR3 reads CASSLAARVDEQYF. CDR3 bases: TGCGCCAGCAGCTTGGCCGCCAGGGTTGACGAGCAGTACTTC.

A single count supports this clone. The genes are TRBV4-1 and TRBJ1-1; TRBD1 is a possible D gene (5 bases). CDR1 is MGHRA and CDR2 is YSYEKL in the germline V gene. This CDR3 is built from 16 residues. Trimming cost V 1 base and J 5 bases, with 17 bases left between them. DNA for the CDR3: TGCGCCAGCAGCCAAGGCGGGACCGCGGGGGGGACTGAAGCTTTCTTT. Protein: CASSQGGTAGGTEAFF.

As DNA, the CDR3 is TGTGCCAGCAGCTGGAACCAGGGTGGGACTAGCGCTAGTGAGCAGTTCTTC. Its translation is CASSWNQGGTSASEQFF. This rearrangement joins TRBV7-6 to TRBJ2-1; 10 nucleotides line up with TRBD2. Germline trimming cut 4 bases from V and 9 bases from J; bases unmatched to any gene: 15. Germline values: CDR1 SGHVS, CDR2 FNYEAQ. The CDR3 covers 17 residues.